Listed here are 10 T cell receptor beta chains from one sample, sequenced in a study of T cell responses to AZD1222 COVID-19 vaccine (dated by TCRdb to about 2021). Receptors were amplified or captured by the immunoSEQ multiplex PCR assay. This is the immuneACCESS table as TCRdb keeps it, with only in-frame sequences that have V and J called. A part of the clones is gone; compared with another copy, unresolved V genes explain less than half, and the rest is unexplained. The sample includes roughly 69,000 clones, with 80% observed a single time. Over 12% of the sample comes from the top ten. The intended sense of this specimen's time point label: about 28 days (+/-7) after the second vaccine dose. The input for sequencing was peripheral blood, taken 28 days after the second AZD1222 dose. The receptors were sampled from an adult who received the AZD1222 COVID-19 vaccine.

CDR3 bases: TGCGCCAGCAGCTTGTCCCAGGGTGCGGATTCACCCCTCCACTTT. This codes for CASSLSQGADSPLHF. The chain is built from TRBV5-1 and TRBJ1-6; D might be TRBD1 (5 bases). This CDR3 is 15 amino acids long. Deletions cut 1 base from V and 8 bases from J, with 13 bases between. Germline CDR1 and CDR2: SGHRS and YFSETQ. Full variable domain (missing parts from reference TRBV5-1 and TRBJ1-6): KAGVTQTPRYLIKTRGQQVTLSCSPISGHRSVSWYQQTPGQGLQFLFEYFSETQRNKGNFPGRFSGRQFSNSRSEMNVSTLELGDSALYLCASSLSQGADSPLHFGNGTRLTVT.

The chain couples TRBV10-1 to TRBJ2-5, with D possibly TRBD2 on 6 matching bases. Trimming shortened V by 4 bases and J by 0 bases, and 27 bases separated the two germline ends. In germline, CDR1 is WNHNN, CDR2 SYGVQD (reference sequence). The length of the CDR3 is 20 residues. CDR3 loop: CASSVTDLRGLWDYQETQYF. The DNA for the CDR3 is TGCGCCAGCAGTGTGACCGACCTAAGAGGCCTTTGGGACTACCAAGAGACCCAGTACTTC.

The genes are TRBV5-5 and TRBJ1-6, with 9 bases lining up with TRBD1. J gave up 9 bases and V 0 bases, and 7 bases lay outside the gene matches. CDR1 SGHKS and CDR2 YYEKEE come from the germline V gene (reference sequence). The CDR3 sequence is 16 residues long. The CDR3 DNA follows: TGTGCCAGCAGCTTGGATGGGACAGGGATGGGTTCACCCCTCCACTTT. Translated: CASSLDGTGMGSPLHF.

This clone was picked up a small number of times. The chain joins TRBV28 to TRBJ1-3; D is perhaps TRBD1 (5 bases). Trimming left V 7 bases short and J 2 bases short, with 12 bases between. Germline values: CDR1 MDHEN, CDR2 SYDVKM. CDR3 size: 14 residues. The DNA for the CDR3 is TGTGCCAGCATCGCGAGGGGTACTGGAAACACCATATATTTT. It is translated as CASIARGTGNTIYF. Full variable domain (remainder filled in from reference TRBV28 and TRBJ1-3): DVKVTQSSRYLVKRTGEKVFLECVQDMDHENMFWYRQDPGLGLRLIYFSYDVKMKEKGDIPEGYSVSREKKERFSLILESASTNQTSMYLCASIARGTGNTIYFGEGSWLTVV.

The gene calls are TRBV19 and TRBJ1-6, with 7 bases fitting TRBD1. J was trimmed by 7 bases and V by 5 bases; bases with no gene match: 8. The CDR3 extends over 15 amino acids. The germline CDR1 and CDR2 sequences are LNHDA and SQIVND (reference sequence). CDR3 protein: CASSSGTEKNSPLHF. Here the CDR3 DNA reads TGTGCCAGTAGTTCCGGGACAGAGAAAAATTCACCCCTCCACTTT.

This chain connects TRBV19 to TRBJ1-2; D not certain. The CDR3 loop spans 13 amino acids. V shed 4 bases and J shed 1 base, with 7 bases lying between them. From germline, CDR1 is LNHDA and CDR2 SQIVND (reference sequence). The CDR3 here is CASSRPVNYGYTF. CDR3 bases: TGTGCCAGTAGTAGACCTGTTAACTATGGCTACACCTTC.

The chain employs TRBV18 and TRBJ1-5; the D is unclear. CDR1 is KGHSH, CDR2 LQKENI, per germline. The CDR3 is made up of 15 amino acids. Trimming shortened V by 3 bases and J by 3 bases, and 12 bases separated the two germline ends. The CDR3 DNA is TGTGCCAGCTCACCGGGCAATCCCCTCAATCAGCCCCAGCATTTT. Amino acid sequence: CASSPGNPLNQPQHF.

V is TRBV10-3 and J is TRBJ1-1; D uncertain. CDR3 length equals 12 residues. The germline V gene encodes CDR1 ENHRY and CDR2 SYGVKD. V was cut by 6 bases and J by 7 bases, with 12 bases left in between. In nucleotides, the CDR3 is TGTGCCATCAGCCTCGCGGGCAATGAAGCTTTCTTT. Amino acid sequence: CAISLAGNEAFF.

The gene calls are TRBV18 and TRBJ1-1; D is unresolved. With 3 bases removed from V and 3 bases from J, the gap between germline ends came to 5 bases. Germline V CDR1 and CDR2: KGHSH, LQKENI. The CDR3 loop spans 12 amino acids. CDR3 sequence: CASSPLDTEAFF. The CDR3 DNA reads TGTGCCAGCTCACCGTTGGACACTGAAGCTTTCTTT.

This chain joins TRBV6-4 and TRBJ2-3; D perhaps matches TRBD2 (6 bases). Germline-derived CDR1 and CDR2 are MRHNA and SNTAGT. The germline V and J ends were trimmed by 5 bases and 8 bases, with 17 bases remaining between them. The CDR3 runs to 14 residues. In DNA form, the CDR3 reads TGTGCCAGCAGTCTTTACGGAGCCGGGGGTACGCAGTATTTT. Translating gives CASSLYGAGGTQYF.